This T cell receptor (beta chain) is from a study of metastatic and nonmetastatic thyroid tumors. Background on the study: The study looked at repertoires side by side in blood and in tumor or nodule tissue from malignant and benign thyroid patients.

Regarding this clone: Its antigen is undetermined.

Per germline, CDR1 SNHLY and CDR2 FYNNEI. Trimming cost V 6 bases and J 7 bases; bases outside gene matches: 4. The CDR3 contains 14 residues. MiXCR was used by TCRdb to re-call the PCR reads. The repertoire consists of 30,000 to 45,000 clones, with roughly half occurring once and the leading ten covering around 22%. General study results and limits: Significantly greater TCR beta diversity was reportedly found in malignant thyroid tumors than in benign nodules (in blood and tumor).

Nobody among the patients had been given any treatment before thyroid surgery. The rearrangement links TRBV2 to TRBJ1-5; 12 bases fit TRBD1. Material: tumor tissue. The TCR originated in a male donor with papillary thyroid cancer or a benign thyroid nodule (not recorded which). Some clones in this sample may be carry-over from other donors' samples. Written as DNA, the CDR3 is TGTGCCAGCAGGGGACAGGGGGCAGGACAGCCCCAGCATTTT. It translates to CASRGQGAGQPQHF.